The clone carrying this TCR beta chain has a handful of counts. Antigen unknown. These data originate in a study of T cell responses to AZD1222 COVID-19 vaccine. Study results and limitations: All repertoire sampling was performed exclusively after the peak T cell response. Donors, mostly white British, included more females; clonal diversity was possibly underestimated.

With 4 bases removed from V and 0 bases from J, the gap between germline ends came to 16 bases. The CDR3 sequence is 18 residues long. Germline CDR1 reads MNHEY; CDR2 reads SMNVEV (reference sequence). Assay used: immunoSEQ multiplex PCR; TCRdb lists only in-frame clones, some missing. The data hold 95,000 to 150,000 clones, with about 88% observed a single time. V gene TRBV27 combines with J gene TRBJ1-6; D call uncertain. The sequence derives from an adult in good health. Source: peripheral blood, taken on day 0 of AZD1222 vaccination. The CDR3 coding sequence is TGTGCCAGCAGTTCCCGAATCCTTGGGAGCTCCTATAATTCACCCCTCCACTTT. Translating gives CASSSRILGSSYNSPLHF.